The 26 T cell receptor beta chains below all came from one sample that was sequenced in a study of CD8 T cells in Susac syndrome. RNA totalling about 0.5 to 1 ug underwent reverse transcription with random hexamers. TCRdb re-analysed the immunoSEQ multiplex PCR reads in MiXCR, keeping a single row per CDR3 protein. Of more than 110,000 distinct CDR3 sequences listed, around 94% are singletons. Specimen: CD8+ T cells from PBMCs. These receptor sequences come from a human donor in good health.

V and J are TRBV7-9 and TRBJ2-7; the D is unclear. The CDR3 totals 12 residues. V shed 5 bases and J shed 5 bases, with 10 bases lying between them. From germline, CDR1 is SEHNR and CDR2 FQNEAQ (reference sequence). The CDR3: CASSGMWDEQYF. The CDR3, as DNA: TGTGCCAGCAGCGGTATGTGGGACGAGCAGTACTTC.

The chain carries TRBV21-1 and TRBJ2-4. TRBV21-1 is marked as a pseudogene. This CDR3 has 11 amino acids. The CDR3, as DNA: TGTGCCAGCAGCATCCGTCAGGAACAGTACTTC. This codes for CASSIRQEQYF.

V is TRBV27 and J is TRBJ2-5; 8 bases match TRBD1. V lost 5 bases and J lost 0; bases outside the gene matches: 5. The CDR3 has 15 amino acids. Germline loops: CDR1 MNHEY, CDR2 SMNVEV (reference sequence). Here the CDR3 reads CASSVDRAYQETQYF. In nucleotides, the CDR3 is TGTGCCAGCAGTGTGGACAGGGCGTACCAAGAGACCCAGTACTTC.

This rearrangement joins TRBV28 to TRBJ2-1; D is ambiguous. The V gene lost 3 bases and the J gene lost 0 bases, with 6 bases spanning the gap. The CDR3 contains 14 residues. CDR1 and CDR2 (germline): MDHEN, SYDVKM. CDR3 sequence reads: CASSLLYSYNEQFF. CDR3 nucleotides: TGTGCCAGCAGTTTGCTGTACTCCTACAATGAGCAGTTCTTC.

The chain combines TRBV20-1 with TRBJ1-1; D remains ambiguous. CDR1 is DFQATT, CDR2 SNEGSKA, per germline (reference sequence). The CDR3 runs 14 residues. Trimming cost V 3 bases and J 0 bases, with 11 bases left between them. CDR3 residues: CSARSQAVNTEAFF. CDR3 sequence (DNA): TGCAGTGCTAGGTCTCAGGCCGTGAACACTGAAGCTTTCTTT.

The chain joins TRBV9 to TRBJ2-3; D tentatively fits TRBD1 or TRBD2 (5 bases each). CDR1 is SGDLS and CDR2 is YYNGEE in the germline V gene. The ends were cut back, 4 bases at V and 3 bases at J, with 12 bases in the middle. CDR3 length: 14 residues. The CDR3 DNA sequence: TGTGCCAGCAGCCCGTGGGGGAGAACAGATACGCAGTATTTT. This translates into CASSPWGRTDTQYF.

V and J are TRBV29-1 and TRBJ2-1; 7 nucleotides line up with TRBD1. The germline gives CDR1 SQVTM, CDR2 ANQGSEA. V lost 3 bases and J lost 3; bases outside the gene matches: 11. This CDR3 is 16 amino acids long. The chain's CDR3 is CSVEPADREVYNEQFF. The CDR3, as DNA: TGCAGCGTTGAGCCGGCCGACAGGGAAGTCTACAATGAGCAGTTCTTC.

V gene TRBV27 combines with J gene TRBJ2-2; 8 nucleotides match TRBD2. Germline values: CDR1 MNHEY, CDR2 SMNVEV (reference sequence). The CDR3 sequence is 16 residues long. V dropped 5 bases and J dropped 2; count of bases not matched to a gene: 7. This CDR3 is CASSLRTSPNTGELFF. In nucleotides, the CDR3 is TGTGCCAGCAGTCTCCGGACTAGCCCTAACACCGGGGAGCTGTTTTTT.

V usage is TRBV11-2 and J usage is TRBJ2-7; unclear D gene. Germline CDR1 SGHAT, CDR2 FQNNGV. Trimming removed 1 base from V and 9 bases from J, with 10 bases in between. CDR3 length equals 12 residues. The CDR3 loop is CASSLGGLGQYF. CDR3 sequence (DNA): TGTGCCAGCAGCTTAGGAGGTTTGGGGCAGTACTTC.

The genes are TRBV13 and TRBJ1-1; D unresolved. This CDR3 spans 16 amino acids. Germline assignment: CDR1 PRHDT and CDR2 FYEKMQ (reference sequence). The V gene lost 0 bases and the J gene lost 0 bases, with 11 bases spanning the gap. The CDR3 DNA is TGTGCCAGCAGCTTAGGCCTTCCTCCCATGAACACTGAAGCTTTCTTT. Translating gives CASSLGLPPMNTEAFF.

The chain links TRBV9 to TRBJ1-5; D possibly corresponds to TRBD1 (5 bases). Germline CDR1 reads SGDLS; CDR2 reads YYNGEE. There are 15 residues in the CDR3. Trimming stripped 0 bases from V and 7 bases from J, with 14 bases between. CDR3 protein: CASSVDGGAGQPQHF. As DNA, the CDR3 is TGTGCCAGCAGCGTAGATGGTGGGGCTGGGCAGCCCCAGCATTTT.

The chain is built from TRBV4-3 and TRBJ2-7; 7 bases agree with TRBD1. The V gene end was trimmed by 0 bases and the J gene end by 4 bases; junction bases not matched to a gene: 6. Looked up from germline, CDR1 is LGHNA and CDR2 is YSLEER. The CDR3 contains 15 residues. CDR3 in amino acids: CASSQDMPGGYEQYF. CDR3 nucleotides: TGCGCCAGCAGCCAAGATATGCCAGGGGGTTACGAGCAGTACTTC.

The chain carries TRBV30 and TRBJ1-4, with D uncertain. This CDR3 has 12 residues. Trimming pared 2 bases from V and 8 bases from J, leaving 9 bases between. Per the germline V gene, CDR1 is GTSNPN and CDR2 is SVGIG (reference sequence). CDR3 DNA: TGTGCCTGGAGTTATTTTGGAGAAAAACTGTTTTTT. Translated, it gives CAWSYFGEKLFF. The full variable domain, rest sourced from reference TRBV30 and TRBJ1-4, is SQTIHQWPATLVQPVGSPLSLECTVEGTSNPNLYWYRQAAGRGLQLLFYSVGIGQISSEVPQNLSASRPQDRQFILSSKKLLLSDSGFYLCAWSYFGEKLFFGSGTQLSVL.

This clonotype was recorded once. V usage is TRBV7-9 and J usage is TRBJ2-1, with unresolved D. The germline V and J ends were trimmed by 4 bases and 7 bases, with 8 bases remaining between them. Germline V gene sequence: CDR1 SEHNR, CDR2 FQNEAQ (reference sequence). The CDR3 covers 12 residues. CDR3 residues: CASSSPRNEQFF. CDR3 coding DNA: TGTGCCAGCAGCTCTCCGCGGAATGAGCAGTTCTTC.

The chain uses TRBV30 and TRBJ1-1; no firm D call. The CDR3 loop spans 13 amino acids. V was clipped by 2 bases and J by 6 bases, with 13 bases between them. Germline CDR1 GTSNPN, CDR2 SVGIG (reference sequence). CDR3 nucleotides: TGTGCCTGGAGTTGGGGTAGTGGCTCTGAAGCTTTCTTT. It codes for CAWSWGSGSEAFF.

CDR3 amino acids: CASSRLGGGLNEKLFF. The CDR3 DNA is TGTGCCAGCAGCCGATTGGGAGGGGGCCTTAATGAAAAACTGTTTTTT. The chain joins TRBV9 to TRBJ1-4; TRBD1 aligns across 7 bases. Losses at the gene ends were 4 bases for V and 4 bases for J; bases not matched to a gene: 10. Looked up from germline, CDR1 is SGDLS and CDR2 is YYNGEE. The CDR3 contains 16 residues. The full variable domain, with the rest looked up from reference TRBV9 and TRBJ1-4, is DSGVTQTPKHLITATGQRVTLRCSPRSGDLSVYWYQQSLDQGLQFLIQYYNGEERAKGNILERFSAQQFPDLHSELNLSSLELGDSALYFCASSRLGGGLNEKLFFGSGTQLSVL.

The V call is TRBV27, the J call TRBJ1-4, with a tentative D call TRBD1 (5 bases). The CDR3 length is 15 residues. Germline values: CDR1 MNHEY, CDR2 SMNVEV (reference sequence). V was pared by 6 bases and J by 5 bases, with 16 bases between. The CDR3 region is CASSHEGRINEKLFF. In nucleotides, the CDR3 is TGTGCCAGCAGCCACGAGGGACGGATCAATGAAAAACTGTTTTTT.

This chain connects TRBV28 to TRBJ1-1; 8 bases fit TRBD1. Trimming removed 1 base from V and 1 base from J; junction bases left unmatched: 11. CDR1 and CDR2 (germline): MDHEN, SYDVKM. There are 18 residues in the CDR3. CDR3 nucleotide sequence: TGTGCCAGCAGTTTATACGTGATGGGACAGGCTAAGAACACTGAAGCTTTCTTT. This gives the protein CASSLYVMGQAKNTEAFF.

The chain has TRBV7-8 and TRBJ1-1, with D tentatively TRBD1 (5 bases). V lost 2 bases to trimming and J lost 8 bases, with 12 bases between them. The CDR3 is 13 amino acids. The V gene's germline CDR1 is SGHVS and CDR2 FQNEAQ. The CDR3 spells CASSLPGTLEAFF. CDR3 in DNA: TGTGCCAGCAGCTTACCGGGGACGCTCGAAGCTTTCTTT. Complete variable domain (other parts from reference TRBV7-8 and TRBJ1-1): GAGVSQSPRYKVAKRGQDVALRCDPISGHVSLFWYQQALGQGPEFLTYFQNEAQLDKSGLPSDRFFAERPEGSVSTLKIQRTQQEDSAVYLCASSLPGTLEAFFGQGTRLTVV.

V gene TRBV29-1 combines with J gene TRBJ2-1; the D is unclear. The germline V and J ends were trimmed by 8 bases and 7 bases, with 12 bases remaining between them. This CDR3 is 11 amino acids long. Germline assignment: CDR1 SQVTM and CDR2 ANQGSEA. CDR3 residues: CSTGWVNEQFF. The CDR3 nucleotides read TGCAGCACCGGATGGGTAAATGAGCAGTTCTTC.

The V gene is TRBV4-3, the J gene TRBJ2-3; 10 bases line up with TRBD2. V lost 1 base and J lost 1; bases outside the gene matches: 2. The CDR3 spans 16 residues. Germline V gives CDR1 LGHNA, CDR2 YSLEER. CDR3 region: CASSQGTSGGTDTQYF. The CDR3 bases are TGCGCCAGCAGCCAAGGGACTAGCGGCGGCACAGATACGCAGTATTTT.

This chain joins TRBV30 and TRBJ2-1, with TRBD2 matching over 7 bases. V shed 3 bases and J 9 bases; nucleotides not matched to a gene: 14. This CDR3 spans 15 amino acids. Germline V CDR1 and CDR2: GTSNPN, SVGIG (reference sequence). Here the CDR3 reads CAWRPTSGGKGEQFF. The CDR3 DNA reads TGTGCCTGGAGACCCACCTCGGGAGGAAAGGGTGAGCAGTTCTTC.

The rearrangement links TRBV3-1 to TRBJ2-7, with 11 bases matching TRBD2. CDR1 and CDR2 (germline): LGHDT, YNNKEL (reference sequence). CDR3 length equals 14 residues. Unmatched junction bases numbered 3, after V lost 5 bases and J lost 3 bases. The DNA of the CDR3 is TGTGCCAGCAGCACGACTAGCGGGAACTACGAGCAGTACTTC. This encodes CASSTTSGNYEQYF.

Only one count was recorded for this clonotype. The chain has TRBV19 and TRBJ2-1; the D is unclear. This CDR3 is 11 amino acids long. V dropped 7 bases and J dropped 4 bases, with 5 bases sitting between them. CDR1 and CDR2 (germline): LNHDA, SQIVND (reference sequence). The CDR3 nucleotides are TGTGCCAGTAACGGGTACAATGAGCAGTTCTTC. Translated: CASNGYNEQFF.

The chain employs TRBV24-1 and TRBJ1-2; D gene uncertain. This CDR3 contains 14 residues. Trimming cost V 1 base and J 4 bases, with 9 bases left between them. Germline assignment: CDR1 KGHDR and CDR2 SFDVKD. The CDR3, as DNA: TGTGCCACCAGTGATTTATCGGTCGGCTATGGCTACACCTTC. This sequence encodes CATSDLSVGYGYTF.

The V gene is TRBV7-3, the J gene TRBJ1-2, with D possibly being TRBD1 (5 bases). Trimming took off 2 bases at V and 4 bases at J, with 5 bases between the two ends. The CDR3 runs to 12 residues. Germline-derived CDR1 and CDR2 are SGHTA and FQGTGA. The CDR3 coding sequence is TGTGCCAGCAGCTTAGGGGGCTATGGCTACACCTTC. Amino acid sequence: CASSLGGYGYTF.